This T cell receptor (beta chain) was identified in a study of identical twins. TCRdb re-analysed the 5' RACE reads in MiXCR, keeping a single row per CDR3 protein. The table lists around 650,000 distinct CDR3 sequences, 7.1% of them singletons, with 1.6% in the top ten. Germline V gives CDR1 ENHRY, CDR2 SYGVKD. The CDR3 has 16 residues. V trimming: 3 bases; J trimming: 4 bases; junction bases outside the gene matches: 8. The sample was also linked to a second study, of yellow fever vaccine responses in identical twins.

V is TRBV10-3 and J is TRBJ2-3; 9 bases align to TRBD2. The receptor was derived from a young woman in good health. Sequenced material: PBMCs. The DNA for the CDR3 is TGTGCCATCAGTGACCCCGGGACTAGCTATTCAGATACGCAGTATTTT. Its translation is CAISDPGTSYSDTQYF.